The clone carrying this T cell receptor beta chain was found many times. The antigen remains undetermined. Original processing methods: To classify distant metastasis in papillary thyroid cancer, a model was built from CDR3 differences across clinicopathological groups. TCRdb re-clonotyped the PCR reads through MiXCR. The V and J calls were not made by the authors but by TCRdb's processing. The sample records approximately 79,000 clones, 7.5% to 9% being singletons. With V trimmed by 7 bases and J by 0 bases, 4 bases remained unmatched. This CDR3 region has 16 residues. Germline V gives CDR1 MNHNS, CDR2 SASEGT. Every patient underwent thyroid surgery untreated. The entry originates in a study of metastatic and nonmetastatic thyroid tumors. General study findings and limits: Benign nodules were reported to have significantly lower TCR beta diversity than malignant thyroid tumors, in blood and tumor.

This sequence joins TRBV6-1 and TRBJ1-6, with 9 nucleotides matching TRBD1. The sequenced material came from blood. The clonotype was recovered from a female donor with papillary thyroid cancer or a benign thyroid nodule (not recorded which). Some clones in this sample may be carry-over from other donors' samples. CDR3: CASITGGTSYNSPLHF. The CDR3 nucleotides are TGTGCCAGCATTACAGGGGGCACCTCCTATAATTCACCCCTCCACTTT.